The clone carrying this T cell receptor (beta chain) was seen more than once but under ten times. Antigen unknown. The record originates from a study of beta chain features in type 1 diabetes. Findings of the study overall: Across all four CD4+ subsets, people with type 1 diabetes showed modestly shorter TCRB CDR3s.

The CDR3 loop spans 15 amino acids. Germline lookup yields CDR1 SGHTA and CDR2 FQGNSA. Deletions cut 5 bases from V and 0 bases from J, with 14 bases between. Since all of the isolated RNA was reverse transcribed, expressed TCRB transcripts were what got sequenced. The data were produced by immunoSEQ multiplex PCR, yet TCRdb's version contains in-frame clones alone and is incomplete. The table has 600,000 to 700,000 clones, under 15% seen once. This receptor was identified in a man aged 25 to 40 with type 1 diabetes. The source material was naive CD4+ T cells from blood. The chain recombines TRBV7-2 with TRBJ2-7; D may be TRBD2 (6 bases). The CDR3 DNA is TGTGCCAGCAGCACGGGGAGGATCAGCTCCTACGAGCAGTACTTC. This codes for CASSTGRISSYEQYF.